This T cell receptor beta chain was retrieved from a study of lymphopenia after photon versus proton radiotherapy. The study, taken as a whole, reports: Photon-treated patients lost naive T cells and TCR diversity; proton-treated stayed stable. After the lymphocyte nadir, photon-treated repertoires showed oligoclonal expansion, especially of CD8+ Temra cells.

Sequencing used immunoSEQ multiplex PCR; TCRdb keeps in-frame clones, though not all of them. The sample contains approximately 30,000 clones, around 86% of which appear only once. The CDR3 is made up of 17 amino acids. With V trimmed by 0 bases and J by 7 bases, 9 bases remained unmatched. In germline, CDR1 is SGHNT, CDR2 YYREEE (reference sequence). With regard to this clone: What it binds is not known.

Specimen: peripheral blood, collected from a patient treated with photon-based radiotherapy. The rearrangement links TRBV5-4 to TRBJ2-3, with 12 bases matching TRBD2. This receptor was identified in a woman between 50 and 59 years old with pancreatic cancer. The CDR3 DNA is TGTGCCAGCAGCTTGGGGACTAGCGGGAAAACACCTAATACGCAGTATTTT. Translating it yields CASSLGTSGKTPNTQYF. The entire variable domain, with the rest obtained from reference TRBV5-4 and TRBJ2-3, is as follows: ETGVTQSPTHLIKTRGQQVTLRCSSQSGHNTVSWYQQALGQGPQFIFQYYREEENGRGNFPPRFSGLQFPNYSSELNVNALELDDSALYLCASSLGTSGKTPNTQYFGPGTRLTVL.